This passage covers 21 T cell receptor beta chains from one sample sequenced in a study of blood T cell repertoires in COVID-19. Sequenced by immunoSEQ multiplex PCR; TCRdb stores in-frame clones only, minus some. The sample contains more than 300,000 clones, approximately 90% of which appear only once. What was sequenced was PBMCs or T cells enriched from blood (not recorded which). The receptors were sampled from a man under 40 who had recovered from COVID-19.

J is TRBJ2-1 and V is TRBV7-2; TRBD1 might be the D (5 bases). V was trimmed by 1 base and J by 9 bases, leaving 22 bases between them. Germline V lookup: CDR1 SGHTA, CDR2 FQGNSA. The CDR3 spans 17 residues. The DNA of the CDR3 is TGTGCCAGCAGCTTAGTAGGGGATGGACCTTCCAACGGTGAGCAGTTCTTC. This codes for CASSLVGDGPSNGEQFF.

V is TRBV2 and J is TRBJ2-3; tentatively, D is TRBD2 (5 bases). The CDR3 is made up of 19 amino acids. Germline loops: CDR1 SNHLY, CDR2 FYNNEI. Trimming removed 3 bases from V and 0 bases from J, with 22 bases in between. The CDR3 DNA sequence: TGTGCCAGCAGTGAGCGACAATCACGGGGAAGCCAAAGCACAGATACGCAGTATTTT. This translates into CASSERQSRGSQSTDTQYF. Full variable domain (missing parts from reference TRBV2 and TRBJ2-3): EPEVTQTPSHQVTQMGQEVILRCVPISNHLYFYWYRQILGQKVEFLVSFYNNEISEKSEIFDDQFSVERPDGSNFTLKIRSTKLEDSAMYFCASSERQSRGSQSTDTQYFGPGTRLTVL.

This clone showed up just once. The V and J genes are TRBV6-1 and TRBJ2-3, with unresolved D. Per germline, CDR1 MNHNS and CDR2 SASEGT. The CDR3 consists of 12 residues. The V end lost 3 bases, the J end lost 5 bases, and 6 bases lay between the germline ends. DNA of the CDR3: TGTGCCAGCAGTGACCTAATAGATACGCAGTATTTT. This sequence encodes CASSDLIDTQYF.

The chain employs TRBV18 and TRBJ2-7; 10 bases map to TRBD1. The CDR3 contains 15 residues. V dropped 3 bases and J dropped 5; count of bases not matched to a gene: 7. The germline V gene has CDR1 KGHSH and CDR2 LQKENI. In DNA form, the CDR3 reads TGTGCCAGCTCACCGAGGGGACAGGGGCTGGACGAGCAGTACTTC. This translates into CASSPRGQGLDEQYF. Complete variable domain (other parts from reference TRBV18 and TRBJ2-7): NAGVMQNPRHLVRRRGQEARLRCSPMKGHSHVYWYRQLPEEGLKFMVYLQKENIIDESGMPKERFSAEFPKEGPSILRIQQVVRGDSAAYFCASSPRGQGLDEQYFGPGTRLTVT.

The chain joins TRBV9 to TRBJ1-2, with 9 bases aligning to TRBD1. The CDR3 runs 18 residues. The germline V gene has CDR1 SGDLS and CDR2 YYNGEE. With 0 bases clipped from V and 6 bases from J, the junction kept 15 bases outside the gene matches. CDR3 in DNA: TGTGCCAGCAGCGTAGTCGGGACAGGGAGTTCAGGGCTCCATGGCTACACCTTC. Protein: CASSVVGTGSSGLHGYTF. Full variable domain (remainder filled in from reference TRBV9 and TRBJ1-2): DSGVTQTPKHLITATGQRVTLRCSPRSGDLSVYWYQQSLDQGLQFLIQYYNGEERAKGNILERFSAQQFPDLHSELNLSSLELGDSALYFCASSVVGTGSSGLHGYTFGSGTRLTVV.

This chain joins TRBV5-8 and TRBJ2-1; 7 bases are a match to TRBD2. This CDR3 has 15 amino acids. CDR1 and CDR2 from the germline V gene are SGHTS and YDEGEE. The junction had 10 bases not matched to a gene; V was cut back by 6 bases and J by 4 bases. As DNA, the CDR3 is TGTGCCAGCACCATGACTAGCATTCGATACAATGAGCAGTTCTTC. Encoded protein: CASTMTSIRYNEQFF. The whole variable domain, remainder taken from reference TRBV5-8 and TRBJ2-1, is EAGVTQSPTHLIKTRGQQATLRCSPISGHTSVYWYQQALGLGLQFLLWYDEGEERNRGNFPPRFSGRQFPNYSSELNVNALELEDSALYLCASTMTSIRYNEQFFGPGTRLTVL.

The rearrangement links TRBV4-2 to TRBJ2-3; D is perhaps TRBD1 (6 bases). Germline values: CDR1 LGHNA, CDR2 YNFKEQ. V was pared by 0 bases and J by 0 bases, with 16 bases between. The CDR3 runs to 18 residues. The CDR3: CASSQEMWAGASTDTQYF. CDR3 DNA sequence: TGTGCCAGCAGCCAAGAAATGTGGGCAGGGGCTAGCACAGATACGCAGTATTTT.

The CDR3 spells CASSYPGTGITMEQFF. The DNA for the CDR3 is TGTGCCAGCAGTTACCCCGGGACAGGGATTACCATGGAGCAGTTCTTC. The chain combines TRBV6-5 with TRBJ2-1; 9 positions match TRBD1. V dropped 2 bases and J dropped 10; count of bases not matched to a gene: 12. The CDR3 loop spans 16 amino acids. Germline V gene lookup returns CDR1 MNHEY and CDR2 SVGAGI.

The chain links TRBV28 to TRBJ2-1; D is unresolved. In germline, CDR1 is MDHEN, CDR2 SYDVKM. The ends were cut back, 6 bases at V and 7 bases at J, with 10 bases in the middle. The CDR3 runs 12 residues. The CDR3 sequence is CASSHRWNEQFF. DNA for the CDR3: TGTGCCAGCAGCCATCGGTGGAATGAGCAGTTCTTC.

The chain links TRBV12-3 or TRBV12-4 to TRBJ1-1, with TRBD1 as a possible D gene (5 bases). Trimming shortened V by 3 bases and J by 7 bases, and 9 bases separated the two germline ends. The CDR3 totals 12 residues. The CDR3 loop is CASSLGGIEAFF. The CDR3 DNA reads as TGTGCCAGCAGTTTGGGGGGGATTGAAGCTTTCTTT.

The chain links TRBV27 to TRBJ1-3; 8 bases map to TRBD1. In germline, CDR1 is MNHEY, CDR2 SMNVEV (reference sequence). The V gene end was trimmed by 4 bases and the J gene end by 4 bases; junction bases not matched to a gene: 3. The CDR3 is 14 amino acids. The CDR3 DNA reads TGTGCCAGCAGTTCCCAGGGGGCGGGAAACACCATATATTTT. The encoded protein is CASSSQGAGNTIYF.

The genes are TRBV9 and TRBJ1-4; unclear D gene. Trimming stripped 0 bases from V and 8 bases from J, with 14 bases between. The CDR3 has 15 residues. The V gene's germline CDR1 is SGDLS and CDR2 YYNGEE. The CDR3: CASSVGTGVREKLFF. The CDR3 DNA follows: TGTGCCAGCAGCGTAGGAACGGGTGTCCGGGAAAAACTGTTTTTT.

This chain uses TRBV6-2 or TRBV6-3 with TRBJ1-1, with D tentatively TRBD1 (5 bases). Looked up from germline, CDR1 is MNHEY and CDR2 is SVGEGT. Trimming pared 2 bases from V and 11 bases from J, leaving 15 bases between. This CDR3 is 13 amino acids long. CDR3 protein: CASSYGQGLWAFF. CDR3 DNA: TGTGCCAGCAGTTACGGGCAGGGCCTCTGGGCTTTCTTT.

This clone has more than one count but fewer than ten. This chain uses TRBV11-3 with TRBJ1-6; possible D gene TRBD1, 5 bases. The germline V and J ends were trimmed by 5 bases and 9 bases, with 17 bases remaining between them. The CDR3 has 15 residues. The germline V gene has CDR1 SGHNT and CDR2 YENEEA. The CDR3 bases are TGTGCCAGCAGCGGACCCGGGGGAAGGGGTTCACCCCTCCACTTT. It codes for CASSGPGGRGSPLHF.

This clone was seen once. This chain links TRBV6-2 or TRBV6-3 with TRBJ1-2, with TRBD1 as a possible D gene (6 bases). V lost 4 bases to trimming and J lost 1 base, with 10 bases between them. CDR3 length: 14 amino acids. Germline CDR1 is MNHEY and CDR2 is SVGEGT. The CDR3 spells CASSSPDSNYGYTF. The CDR3, as DNA: TGTGCCAGCAGTTCTCCGGACAGTAACTATGGCTACACCTTC.

The chain uses TRBV2 and TRBJ2-2; a possible D gene is TRBD2 (6 bases). CDR3 size: 11 residues. Germline CDR1 SNHLY, CDR2 FYNNEI. V was trimmed by 11 bases and J by 7 bases, leaving 11 bases between them. CDR3 bases: TGTGCCGGGGGGTCTGGCGGGGAGCTGTTTTTT. Translated, it gives CAGGSGGELFF.

The chain combines TRBV27 with TRBJ2-1; TRBD2 matches 13 bases. V lost 6 bases to trimming and J lost 8 bases; unmatched junction nucleotides: 10. The CDR3 loop spans 16 amino acids. CDR1 is MNHEY and CDR2 is SMNVEV in the germline V gene (reference sequence). The CDR3 DNA follows: TGTGCCAGCAGCCCCCAACTAGCGGGGGGGCCGCATGAGCAGTTCTTC. Amino acid sequence: CASSPQLAGGPHEQFF.

The rearrangement uses TRBV7-9 and TRBJ2-7; D gene uncertain. Germline CDR1 is SEHNR and CDR2 is FQNEAQ (reference sequence). V gave up 3 bases and J gave up 2 bases, with 5 bases separating them. The CDR3 has 12 amino acids. The CDR3 DNA is TGTGCCAGCAGCTTTACACCCTACGAGCAGTACTTC. Encoded protein: CASSFTPYEQYF. The whole variable domain, filled in from reference TRBV7-9 and TRBJ2-7, reads DTGVSQNPRHKITKRGQNVTFRCDPISEHNRLYWYRQTLGQGPEFLTYFQNEAQLEKSRLLSDRFSAERPKGSFSTLEIQRTEQGDSAMYLCASSFTPYEQYFGPGTRLTVT.

The V gene is TRBV6-1, the J gene TRBJ2-7, with TRBD2 matching 15 bases. The junction had 1 base not matched to a gene; V was cut back by 3 bases and J by 4 bases. The germline CDR1 and CDR2 sequences are MNHNS and SASEGT. This CDR3 has 15 amino acids. DNA for the CDR3: TGTGCCAGCAGTGAGGGACTAGCGGGAGGATACGAGCAGTACTTC. Its translation: CASSEGLAGGYEQYF.

This sequence joins TRBV7-8 and TRBJ2-7; 10 bases line up with TRBD2. Looked up from germline, CDR1 is SGHVS and CDR2 is FQNEAQ. The CDR3 spans 17 residues. Trimming cost V 1 base and J 4 bases; bases outside gene matches: 10. In DNA, the CDR3 is TGTGCCAGCAGCTTAGAGGCGACTAGCGGGTTTTTATACGAGCAGTACTTC. The encoded protein is CASSLEATSGFLYEQYF.

This chain connects TRBV6-6 to TRBJ2-2, with D unclear. CDR3 size: 16 residues. Germline values: CDR1 MNHNY, CDR2 SVGAGI (reference sequence). Trimming took off 5 bases at V and 0 bases at J, with 13 bases between the two ends. CDR3 region: CASSAAVYSNTGELFF. The CDR3 DNA is TGTGCCAGCAGTGCGGCGGTGTACTCGAACACCGGGGAGCTGTTTTTT.